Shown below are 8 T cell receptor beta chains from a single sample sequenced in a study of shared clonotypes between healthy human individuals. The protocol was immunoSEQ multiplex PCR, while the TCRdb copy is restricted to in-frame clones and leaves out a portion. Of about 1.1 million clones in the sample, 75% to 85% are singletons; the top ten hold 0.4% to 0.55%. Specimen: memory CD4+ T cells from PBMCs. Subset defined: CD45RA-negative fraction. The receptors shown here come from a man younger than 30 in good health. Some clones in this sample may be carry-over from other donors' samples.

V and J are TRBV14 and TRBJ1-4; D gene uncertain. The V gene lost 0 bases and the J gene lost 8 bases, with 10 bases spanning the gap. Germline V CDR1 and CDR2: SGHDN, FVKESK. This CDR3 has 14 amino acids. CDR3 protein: CASSQDVTGEKLFF. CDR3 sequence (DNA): TGTGCCAGCAGCCAAGATGTAACCGGCGAAAAACTGTTTTTT.

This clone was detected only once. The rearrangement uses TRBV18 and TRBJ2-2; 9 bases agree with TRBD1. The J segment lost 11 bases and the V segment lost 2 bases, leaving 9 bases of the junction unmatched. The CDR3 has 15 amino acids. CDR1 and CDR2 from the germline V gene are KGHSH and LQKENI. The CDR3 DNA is TGTGCCAGCTCACCATCGGGACAGGGTTCGCTCGAGCTGTTTTTT. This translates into CASSPSGQGSLELFF.

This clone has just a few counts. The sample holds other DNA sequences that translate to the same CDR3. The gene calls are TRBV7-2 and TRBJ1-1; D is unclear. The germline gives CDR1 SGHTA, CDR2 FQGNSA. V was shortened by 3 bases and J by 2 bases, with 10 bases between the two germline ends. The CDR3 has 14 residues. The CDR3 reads CASSFGSANTEAFF. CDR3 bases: TGTGCCAGCAGCTTTGGGTCAGCAAACACTGAAGCTTTCTTT.

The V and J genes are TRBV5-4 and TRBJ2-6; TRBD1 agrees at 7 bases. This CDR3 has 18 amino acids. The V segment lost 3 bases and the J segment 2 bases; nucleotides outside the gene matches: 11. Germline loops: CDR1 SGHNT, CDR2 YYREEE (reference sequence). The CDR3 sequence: CASSSEKYRGTGANVLTF. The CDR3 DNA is TGTGCCAGCAGCTCAGAGAAATACAGGGGAACTGGGGCCAACGTCCTGACTTTC. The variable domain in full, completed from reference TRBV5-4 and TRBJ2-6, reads ETGVTQSPTHLIKTRGQQVTLRCSSQSGHNTVSWYQQALGQGPQFIFQYYREEENGRGNFPPRFSGLQFPNYSSELNVNALELDDSALYLCASSSEKYRGTGANVLTFGAGSRLTVL.

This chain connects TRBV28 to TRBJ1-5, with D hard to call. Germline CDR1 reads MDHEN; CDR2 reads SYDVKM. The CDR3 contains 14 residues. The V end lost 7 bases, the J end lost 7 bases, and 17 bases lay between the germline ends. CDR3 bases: TGTGCCAGCATTCCGTCCGAGGTAAACCAGCCCCAGCATTTT. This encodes CASIPSEVNQPQHF.

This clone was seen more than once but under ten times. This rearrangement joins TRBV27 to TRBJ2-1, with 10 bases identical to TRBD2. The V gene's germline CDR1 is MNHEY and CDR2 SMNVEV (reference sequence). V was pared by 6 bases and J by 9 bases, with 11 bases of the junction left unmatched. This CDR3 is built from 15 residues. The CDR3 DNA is TGTGCCAGCAGCCGGACTAGCGGCCCCCCCGGTGAGCAGTTCTTC. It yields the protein CASSRTSGPPGEQFF.

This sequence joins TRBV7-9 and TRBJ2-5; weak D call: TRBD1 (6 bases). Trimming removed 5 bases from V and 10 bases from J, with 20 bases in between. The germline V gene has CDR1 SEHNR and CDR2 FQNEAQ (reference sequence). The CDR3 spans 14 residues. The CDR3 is CASSPTQGTSSQYF. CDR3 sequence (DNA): TGTGCCAGCAGCCCAACACAGGGCACTTCTAGCCAGTACTTC.

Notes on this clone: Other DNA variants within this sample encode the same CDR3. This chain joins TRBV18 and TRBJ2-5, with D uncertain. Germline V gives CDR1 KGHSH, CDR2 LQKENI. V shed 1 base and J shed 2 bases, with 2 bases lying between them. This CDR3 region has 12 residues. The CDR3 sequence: CASSPQQETQYF. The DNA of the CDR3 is TGTGCCAGCTCACCACAACAAGAGACCCAGTACTTC.